A selection of T cell receptor beta chains follows, all from one sample in a study of T cells after posttransplantation cyclophosphamide. The table came from immunoSEQ multiplex PCR; TCRdb's copy has only in-frame clones and leaves some out. This sample has roughly 70,000 clones, with 80% to 95% found just once. The material sequenced was PBMCs. These receptors came from a woman between 25 and 40 years old in good health and a related stem cell transplant donor. Both conserved end residues are part of each CDR3. Fields, in order: V gene, clone size, D gene, J gene, CDR3 DNA, CDR3 protein. The D gene is left open where the match is weak. Some rows have no size entry. The others give once, few or many, or a class for an expanded clone.

V gene: TRBV4-1
clone size: -
D gene: -
J gene: TRBJ1-6
CDR3 DNA: TGCGCCAGCAGCCAAGCCGGCCAGCTTAATTCACCCCTCCACTTT
CDR3 protein: CASSQAGQLNSPLHF

V gene: TRBV5-1
clone size: -
D gene: TRBD1
J gene: TRBJ1-2
CDR3 DNA: TGCGCCAGCAGCTTGTATCCAGGGGGGGGATATGGCTACACCTTC
CDR3 protein: CASSLYPGGGYGYTF

V gene: TRBV5-6
clone size: -
D gene: -
J gene: TRBJ2-7
CDR3 DNA: TGTGCCAGCAGCTCACCCCGACAGACCCCCTACGAGCAGTACTTC
CDR3 protein: CASSSPRQTPYEQYF

V gene: TRBV28
clone size: -
D gene: -
J gene: TRBJ1-4
CDR3 DNA: TGTGCCAGCAGTCCGCATCAAGGGGTGGAAACTAATGAAAAACTGTTTTTT
CDR3 protein: CASSPHQGVETNEKLFF

V gene: TRBV7-9
clone size: -
D gene: -
J gene: TRBJ1-2
CDR3 DNA: TGTGCCAGCAGCTTGCGGTTAGTAGGCTACACCTTC
CDR3 protein: CASSLRLVGYTF

V gene: TRBV19
clone size: -
D gene: -
J gene: TRBJ2-2
CDR3 DNA: TGTGCCAGTAGTATCTCCCCGAACACCGGGGAGCTGTTTTTT
CDR3 protein: CASSISPNTGELFF

V gene: TRBV5-6
clone size: -
D gene: -
J gene: TRBJ2-7
CDR3 DNA: TGTGCCAGCAGCTCCCCTAGCTACGAGCAGTACTTC
CDR3 protein: CASSSPSYEQYF

V gene: TRBV11-2
clone size: -
D gene: TRBD1
J gene: TRBJ1-4
CDR3 DNA: TGTGCCAGCAGCCTGGCGGGGACAGGGTACTCTAATGAAAAACTGTTTTTT
CDR3 protein: CASSLAGTGYSNEKLFF

V gene: TRBV5-1
clone size: -
D gene: -
J gene: TRBJ1-5
CDR3 DNA: TGCGCCAGCAGCTTGGCCGGGCCTGGACAGCCCCAGCATTTT
CDR3 protein: CASSLAGPGQPQHF

V gene: TRBV6-1
clone size: -
D gene: -
J gene: TRBJ1-4
CDR3 DNA: TGTGCCAGCACCTTGGGGAAGCAGGGAAATGAAAAACTGTTTTTT
CDR3 protein: CASTLGKQGNEKLFF

V gene: TRBV11-2
clone size: -
D gene: TRBD1
J gene: TRBJ2-3
CDR3 DNA: TGTGCCAGCAGCCAGACAGGGGGGACAGATACGCAGTATTTT
CDR3 protein: CASSQTGGTDTQYF

V gene: TRBV28
clone size: -
D gene: TRBD1
J gene: TRBJ1-4
CDR3 DNA: TGTGCCAGCAGGGAGACAGGGGGGAATGAAAAACTGTTTTTT
CDR3 protein: CASRETGGNEKLFF

V gene: TRBV5-1
clone size: -
D gene: -
J gene: TRBJ2-3
CDR3 DNA: TGCGCCAGCAGCTTGAGACCGAGCACAGATACGCAGTATTTT
CDR3 protein: CASSLRPSTDTQYF

V gene: TRBV5-4
clone size: -
D gene: -
J gene: TRBJ2-5
CDR3 DNA: TGTGCCAGCAGCTTGGGTACAGCCCAAGAGACCCAGTACTTC
CDR3 protein: CASSLGTAQETQYF

V gene: TRBV30
clone size: once
D gene: -
J gene: TRBJ2-5
CDR3 DNA: TGTGCCTGGAGCCCCACGATGGCTCAAGAGACCCAGTACTTC
CDR3 protein: CAWSPTMAQETQYF

V gene: TRBV5-6
clone size: -
D gene: -
J gene: TRBJ1-2
CDR3 DNA: TGTGCCAGCAGCTTGCAGAACTATGGCTACACCTTC
CDR3 protein: CASSLQNYGYTF

V gene: TRBV2
clone size: -
D gene: TRBD1
J gene: TRBJ1-2
CDR3 DNA: TGTGCCAGCAGTGCCGGACAGGGGGCCTTGGCCGTCACCTTC
CDR3 protein: CASSAGQGALAVTF

V gene: TRBV6-1
clone size: -
D gene: -
J gene: TRBJ2-4
CDR3 DNA: TGTGCCAGCAGTGGAAGACAGGGGAGGGGAAACATTCAGTACTTC
CDR3 protein: CASSGRQGRGNIQYF

V gene: TRBV11-3
clone size: -
D gene: TRBD2
J gene: TRBJ2-2
CDR3 DNA: TGTGCCAGCAGCCCGCAACTAGCGGGGGGCACCGGGGAGCTGTTTTTT
CDR3 protein: CASSPQLAGGTGELFF

V gene: TRBV27
clone size: -
D gene: -
J gene: TRBJ1-6
CDR3 DNA: TGTGCCAGCAGTCGGGACTTCCTGAGCTCCTATAATTCACCCCTCCACTTT
CDR3 protein: CASSRDFLSSYNSPLHF

V gene: TRBV7-7
clone size: -
D gene: -
J gene: TRBJ2-7
CDR3 DNA: TGTGCCTGGGAACACGAGCAGTACTTC
CDR3 protein: CAWEHEQYF

V gene: TRBV7-2
clone size: -
D gene: TRBD2
J gene: TRBJ2-1
CDR3 DNA: TGTGCCAGCAGCTTAGTTAGCGGGGGGGACAGCTCCTACAATGAGCAGTTCTTC
CDR3 protein: CASSLVSGGDSSYNEQFF

V gene: TRBV4-1
clone size: -
D gene: TRBD2
J gene: TRBJ2-7
CDR3 DNA: TGCGCCAGCAGCCAAGATACTAGCGGGTACGAGCAGTACTTC
CDR3 protein: CASSQDTSGYEQYF

V gene: TRBV19
clone size: -
D gene: TRBD2
J gene: TRBJ2-5
CDR3 DNA: TGTGCCAGTACCATTAGTACTAGCGGGGGGACCCAGTACTTC
CDR3 protein: CASTISTSGGTQYF

V gene: TRBV5-1
clone size: -
D gene: TRBD1
J gene: TRBJ1-2
CDR3 DNA: TGCGCCAGCAGCTTGGCCTCGACAGGGACCTATGGCTACACCTTC
CDR3 protein: CASSLASTGTYGYTF

V gene: TRBV6-1
clone size: once
D gene: -
J gene: TRBJ2-7
CDR3 DNA: TGTGCCAGCAGCGCCCTACAGGGACTCTACGAGCAGTACTTC
CDR3 protein: CASSALQGLYEQYF

V gene: TRBV6-6
clone size: once
D gene: TRBD2
J gene: TRBJ2-5
CDR3 DNA: TGTGCCAGCAGTTACCGGCGGGGGGACCTCCAAGAGACCCAGTACTTC
CDR3 protein: CASSYRRGDLQETQYF

V gene: TRBV7-2
clone size: -
D gene: -
J gene: TRBJ2-3
CDR3 DNA: TGTGCCAGCAGCCCCCAGGGGGTAGCGGGGCATACGCAGTATTTT
CDR3 protein: CASSPQGVAGHTQYF

V gene: TRBV18
clone size: -
D gene: -
J gene: TRBJ1-5
CDR3 DNA: TGTGCCAGCTCACCAGGACAGCCGTATCAGCCCCAGCATTTT
CDR3 protein: CASSPGQPYQPQHF

V gene: TRBV9
clone size: once
D gene: TRBD1
J gene: TRBJ1-2
CDR3 DNA: TGTGCCAGCAGCGTAGTGGGACAGGGTGGCTATGGCTACACCTTC
CDR3 protein: CASSVVGQGGYGYTF

V gene: TRBV5-4
clone size: once
D gene: TRBD1
J gene: TRBJ1-3
CDR3 DNA: TGTGCCAGCAGCTTGGATGGACAGGGGCTTCTCTCTGGAAACACCATATATTTT
CDR3 protein: CASSLDGQGLLSGNTIYF

V gene: TRBV4-1
clone size: few
D gene: -
J gene: TRBJ1-5
CDR3 DNA: TGCGCCAGCAGCCAAGACATTAGCAATCAGCCCCAGCATTTT
CDR3 protein: CASSQDISNQPQHF

V gene: TRBV2
clone size: -
D gene: TRBD2
J gene: TRBJ2-7
CDR3 DNA: TGTGCCATACCCCGGGAGGGGAACGAGCAGTACTTC
CDR3 protein: CAIPREGNEQYF

V gene: TRBV30
clone size: -
D gene: -
J gene: TRBJ1-2
CDR3 DNA: TGTGCCTGGAATCGAAGGGCCAACTATGGCTACACCTTC
CDR3 protein: CAWNRRANYGYTF

V gene: TRBV6-6
clone size: -
D gene: TRBD1
J gene: TRBJ1-2
CDR3 DNA: TGTGCCAGCAAACCGGGACAGGGAAGTGGCTACACCTTC
CDR3 protein: CASKPGQGSGYTF

V gene: TRBV5-1
clone size: -
D gene: -
J gene: TRBJ1-5
CDR3 DNA: TGCGCCAGCAGCTTGGTGGCAGGGAATCAGCCCCAGCATTTT
CDR3 protein: CASSLVAGNQPQHF

V gene: TRBV4-3
clone size: once
D gene: -
J gene: TRBJ1-2
CDR3 DNA: TGCGCCAGCAGCCAAGATCCGACACCAGTCTATGGCTACACCTTC
CDR3 protein: CASSQDPTPVYGYTF

V gene: TRBV2
clone size: -
D gene: TRBD1
J gene: TRBJ1-1
CDR3 DNA: TGTGCCAGCAGTGATGCCGGGACAGGGAATAGGGACACTGAAGCTTTCTTT
CDR3 protein: CASSDAGTGNRDTEAFF

V gene: TRBV7-2
clone size: -
D gene: -
J gene: TRBJ2-7
CDR3 DNA: TGTGCCAGCAGCTTAAAAGCCAAGCTTATCTACGAGCAGTACTTC
CDR3 protein: CASSLKAKLIYEQYF

V gene: TRBV11-2
clone size: -
D gene: -
J gene: TRBJ2-7
CDR3 DNA: TGTGCCACGCAGGGCTGGGGTGACGAGCAGTACTTC
CDR3 protein: CATQGWGDEQYF

V gene: TRBV30
clone size: -
D gene: -
J gene: TRBJ1-4
CDR3 DNA: TGTGCCTGGAGTAGCAGGCGGTCAAATGAAAAACTGTTTTTT
CDR3 protein: CAWSSRRSNEKLFF

V gene: TRBV29-1
clone size: -
D gene: -
J gene: TRBJ2-7
CDR3 DNA: TGCAGCGTTCTAACAGGGAGGGAGCAGTACTTC
CDR3 protein: CSVLTGREQYF

V gene: TRBV18
clone size: once
D gene: TRBD1
J gene: TRBJ2-6
CDR3 DNA: TGTGCCAGCTCACCGTTGTCTTTAGGGACAGGGCACTCTGGGGCCAACGTCCTGACTTTC
CDR3 protein: CASSPLSLGTGHSGANVLTF

V gene: TRBV6-6
clone size: -
D gene: -
J gene: TRBJ1-2
CDR3 DNA: TGTGCCAGCCGGGGGCGGGGGCCGGACTATGGCTACACCTTC
CDR3 protein: CASRGRGPDYGYTF

V gene: TRBV5-4
clone size: -
D gene: -
J gene: TRBJ2-1
CDR3 DNA: TGTGCCAGCAGCTTTGGAGGGGCTGCGAGGCACAATGAGCAGTTCTTC
CDR3 protein: CASSFGGAARHNEQFF

V gene: TRBV5-4
clone size: -
D gene: -
J gene: TRBJ1-4
CDR3 DNA: TGTGCCAGCAGCTTGAGGCTCGGGGCAACTAATGAAAAACTGTTTTTT
CDR3 protein: CASSLRLGATNEKLFF

V gene: TRBV21-1
clone size: -
D gene: -
J gene: TRBJ2-7
CDR3 DNA: TGTGCCAGCAGCAAAGAATCGCGCAGGGGGAAGACCTACGAGCAGTACTTC
CDR3 protein: CASSKESRRGKTYEQYF

V gene: TRBV9
clone size: -
D gene: TRBD1
J gene: TRBJ2-7
CDR3 DNA: TGTGCCAGCTCAGACCGGGACAGGGGATACGAGCAGTACTTC
CDR3 protein: CASSDRDRGYEQYF

V gene: TRBV19
clone size: -
D gene: TRBD2
J gene: TRBJ2-1
CDR3 DNA: TGTGCCAGTAGCGCTAGCGGGGGTTATTCTAATGAGCAGTTCTTC
CDR3 protein: CASSASGGYSNEQFF

V gene: TRBV19
clone size: -
D gene: -
J gene: TRBJ1-1
CDR3 DNA: TGTGCCAGTAGTAGGGGCCCTGAAGCTTTCTTT
CDR3 protein: CASSRGPEAFF

V gene: TRBV9
clone size: -
D gene: -
J gene: TRBJ2-5
CDR3 DNA: TGTGCCAGCAGCGTAGGGAGTCCTCCAGAGACCCAGTACTTC
CDR3 protein: CASSVGSPPETQYF

V gene: TRBV30
clone size: -
D gene: -
J gene: TRBJ2-7
CDR3 DNA: TGTGCCTGGAGTTCCCCTCCGACAGAGTACTTC
CDR3 protein: CAWSSPPTEYF

V gene: TRBV5-1
clone size: -
D gene: TRBD1
J gene: TRBJ1-1
CDR3 DNA: TGCGCCAGCAGCCGAAGACAGGGAATGGCGGGGACCTCGAACACTGAAGCTTTCTTT
CDR3 protein: CASSRRQGMAGTSNTEAFF

V gene: TRBV10-3
clone size: -
D gene: -
J gene: TRBJ2-1
CDR3 DNA: TGTGCCATCAGTGAGCTTGAGACAGAGCAGTTCTTC
CDR3 protein: CAISELETEQFF

V gene: TRBV14
clone size: -
D gene: -
J gene: TRBJ2-1
CDR3 DNA: TGTGCCAGCAGCCCCCTCGGGGGGCCCCGCTCCTACAATGAGCAGTTCTTC
CDR3 protein: CASSPLGGPRSYNEQFF

V gene: TRBV28
clone size: -
D gene: -
J gene: TRBJ2-1
CDR3 DNA: TGTGCCAGCAGTGAAGGGGTAGGGCAAAATGAGCAGTTCTTC
CDR3 protein: CASSEGVGQNEQFF